The 10 T cell receptor beta chains reported below all come from one sample, sequenced in a study of shared clonotypes between healthy human individuals. The method was immunoSEQ multiplex PCR; TCRdb's version includes in-frame clones alone and lacks a portion of them. The sample lists more than 2 million clones, roughly 94% seen once, with roughly 0.13% in the top ten. Source material: naive CD4+ T cells sorted from blood. Subset meaning: CD45RA+ positively selected. The source is a man younger than 30 in good health.

The gene calls are TRBV6-6 and TRBJ1-1; TRBD1 aligns across 9 bases. CDR1 and CDR2 from the germline V gene are MNHNY and SVGAGI (reference sequence). The CDR3 runs to 15 residues. V dropped 4 bases and J dropped 2; count of bases not matched to a gene: 5. The CDR3 sequence is CASSSPGQGNTEAFF. CDR3 nucleotide sequence: TGTGCCAGCAGTTCTCCGGGACAGGGAAACACTGAAGCTTTCTTT.

The rearrangement links TRBV27 to TRBJ1-6; TRBD1 agrees at 7 bases. V lost 2 bases and J lost 7; bases outside the gene matches: 5. In germline, CDR1 is MNHEY, CDR2 SMNVEV (reference sequence). CDR3 length: 15 amino acids. DNA for the CDR3: TGTGCCAGCAGTTTACGACAGGGTGGCAATTCACCCCTCCACTTT. Translating gives CASSLRQGGNSPLHF.

This chain joins TRBV7-8 and TRBJ2-2; D uncertain. Trimming removed 0 bases from V and 1 base from J, with 6 bases in between. This CDR3 has 15 amino acids. The germline V gene encodes CDR1 SGHVS and CDR2 FQNEAQ. Here the CDR3 DNA reads TGTGCCAGCAGCTTAGCGAGGATGAACACCGGGGAGCTGTTTTTT. Residues: CASSLARMNTGELFF.

On this clone: Other DNA variants within this sample encode the same CDR3. This chain links TRBV4-1 with TRBJ2-7, with D hard to call. V was shortened by 0 bases and J by 0 bases, with 12 bases between the two germline ends. Germline CDR1 reads MGHRA; CDR2 reads YSYEKL. The CDR3 sequence is 16 residues long. The CDR3 region has the DNA TGCGCCAGCAGCCAAGATCGCGCAGGAAGCTCCTACGAGCAGTACTTC. The encoded protein is CASSQDRAGSSYEQYF.

As for this clone: The same CDR3 arises from other DNA sequences in this sample as well. V is TRBV11-2 and J is TRBJ2-7; 9 bases align to TRBD2. This CDR3 contains 15 residues. The V segment lost 1 base and the J segment 4 bases; nucleotides outside the gene matches: 5. CDR1 SGHAT and CDR2 FQNNGV come from the germline V gene. CDR3 amino acids: CASSLGLAGVYEQYF. The CDR3 DNA follows: TGTGCCAGCAGCTTAGGGTTAGCGGGAGTTTACGAGCAGTACTTC. Using reference TRBV11-2 and TRBJ2-7 for the parts outside the CDR3, the full variable domain is EAGVAQSPRYKIIEKRQSVAFWCNPISGHATLYWYQQILGQGPKLLIQFQNNGVVDDSQLPKDRFSAERLKGVDSTLKIQPAKLEDSAVYLCASSLGLAGVYEQYFGPGTRLTVT.

About this clone itself: Other nucleotide sequences from this sample produce the same CDR3. The chain recombines TRBV5-1 with TRBJ2-5; possible D gene TRBD2, 5 bases. From germline, CDR1 is SGHRS and CDR2 YFSETQ. The CDR3 contains 13 residues. V lost 2 bases and J lost 4, with 9 bases in between. CDR3 nucleotides: TGCGCCAGCAGCTTAGCGGTGGGAGAGACCCAGTACTTC. It codes for CASSLAVGETQYF.

This clone was picked up one time. V is TRBV2 and J is TRBJ2-2; D is ambiguous. CDR1 and CDR2 from the germline V gene are SNHLY and FYNNEI. V was clipped by 8 bases and J by 0 bases, with 13 bases between them. This CDR3 comprises 15 residues. The CDR3 loop is CASEPVPSNTGELFF. In nucleotides, the CDR3 is TGTGCCAGCGAGCCGGTACCATCGAACACCGGGGAGCTGTTTTTT.

As concerns this clone: Other DNA variants within this sample encode the same CDR3. DNA of the CDR3: TGTGCCAGCTCACCAACAGAGAACTATGGCTACACCTTC. It encodes CASSPTENYGYTF. The chain combines TRBV18 with TRBJ1-2; D is ambiguous. V was clipped by 2 bases and J by 2 bases, with 6 bases between them. The CDR3 is 13 residues long. Germline CDR1 reads KGHSH; CDR2 reads LQKENI.

This chain joins TRBV27 and TRBJ1-5; TRBD1 matches at 11 bases. There are 14 residues in the CDR3. Germline CDR1 and CDR2: MNHEY and SMNVEV (reference sequence). After removal of 4 bases from V and 8 bases from J, the junction contained 4 bases not matched to a gene. The CDR3 is CASSWDRGVEPQHF. The DNA of the CDR3 is TGTGCCAGCAGTTGGGACAGGGGGGTTGAGCCCCAGCATTTT.

This clone was observed a few times. V gene TRBV6-4 combines with J gene TRBJ1-6; D is uncertain. The V and J ends lost 2 bases and 5 bases respectively, with 4 bases between them. Germline values: CDR1 MRHNA, CDR2 SNTAGT. This CDR3 is built from 13 residues. The CDR3: CASSDRDNSPLHF. The CDR3 DNA reads as TGTGCCAGCAGTGACAGGGATAATTCACCCCTCCACTTT.